Each of the 28 T cell receptor beta chains below was sequenced from the same sample in a study of T cells in Graves' hyperthyroidism and ophthalmopathy. Amplified TCR beta CDR3 regions came from RNA transcripts. The study used the HTBI primer set for a first-round RT-PCR of the TCR CDR3. Each CDR3 protein gets one entry after TCRdb re-called the multiplex PCR reads with MiXCR. Among some 140,000 distinct CDR3 sequences listed, more than 20% were seen once. The sequenced sample was blood. The receptor set was obtained from a woman aged 45-65 years with Graves' hyperthyroidism that later progressed to Graves' ophthalmopathy.

This clonotype was found a few times. The gene calls are TRBV30 and TRBJ1-2; D remains unclear. This CDR3 has 13 amino acids. V dropped 4 bases and J dropped 3 bases, with 12 bases sitting between them. Germline-derived CDR1 and CDR2 are GTSNPN and SVGIG (reference sequence). In DNA form, the CDR3 reads TGTGCCTGGAACCCTGGACTTGACTATGGCTACACCTTC. Amino acids: CAWNPGLDYGYTF.

This chain connects TRBV19 to TRBJ2-7; TRBD2 matches 8 bases. V shed 6 bases, J shed 6 bases, and the junction held 13 bases outside the gene matches. The CDR3 covers 15 residues. Looked up from germline, CDR1 is LNHDA and CDR2 is SQIVND (reference sequence). The CDR3 loop reads CASRQSGRTLSEQYF. The CDR3, as DNA: TGTGCCAGTAGACAAAGCGGGAGAACCTTAAGCGAGCAGTACTTC.

This clonotype was counted at least ten times. The gene calls are TRBV7-2 and TRBJ2-1; a weak D match, TRBD1 (6 bases). CDR3 length equals 13 residues. Germline V gives CDR1 SGHTA, CDR2 FQGNSA. V was trimmed by 4 bases and J by 4 bases, leaving 8 bases between them. The CDR3 DNA is TGTGCCAGCAGCTGGCAGGGGTACAATGAGCAGTTCTTC. Translating it yields CASSWQGYNEQFF.

This clonotype turned up a few times. This rearrangement joins TRBV10-3 to TRBJ2-1; 7 bases are shared with TRBD1. The CDR3 loop spans 12 amino acids. Losses at the gene ends were 5 bases for V and 8 bases for J; bases not matched to a gene: 3. Germline CDR1 is ENHRY and CDR2 is SYGVKD. The chain's CDR3 is CAISQQGDEQFF. Written as DNA, the CDR3 is TGTGCCATCAGTCAGCAGGGGGATGAGCAGTTCTTC.

Remarks on this clonotype: Its ends do not fully match the called genes, so a read error is possible. This chain links TRBV2 with TRBJ2-7, with a possible D match to TRBD2 (5 bases). The CDR3 extends over 17 amino acids. Germline CDR1 reads SNHLY; CDR2 reads FYNNEI. The CDR3 DNA follows: TGCGCCAGCAGCGAAGCGCCCCCGGGGAGTCCAAAGCACGAGCAGTACTTC. It specifies CASSEAPPGSPKHEQYF.

This clonotype has more than one count but fewer than ten. The chain recombines TRBV28 with TRBJ2-5; possibly TRBD2 for D (6 bases). Germline lookup yields CDR1 MDHEN and CDR2 SYDVKM. V lost 6 bases, J lost 5 bases, and 25 bases lay in between. The length of the CDR3 is 17 residues. The CDR3 is CASSDRDWGSAGETQYF. Here the CDR3 DNA reads TGTGCCAGCAGCGACCGGGACTGGGGGTCCGCCGGGGAGACCCAGTACTTC.

This clonotype turned up a few times. In nucleotides, the CDR3 is TGCAGTGCTAGAAGTCCCTTAGCGGGAGAGTACACCGGGGAGCTGTTTTTT. This translates into CSARSPLAGEYTGELFF. The rearrangement uses TRBV20-1 and TRBJ2-2, with TRBD2 identical over 9 bases. The CDR3 has 17 amino acids. V trimming: 2 bases; J trimming: 3 bases; junction bases outside the gene matches: 10. Germline-derived CDR1 and CDR2 are DFQATT and SNEGSKA (reference sequence).

This clonotype was seen at least ten times. The DNA of the CDR3 is TGTGCCAGCGTGCAAGCGGCAGCGCCGCAAGAGACCCAGTACTTC. Residues: CASVQAAAPQETQYF. This sequence joins TRBV11-2 and TRBJ2-5, with D possibly matching TRBD2 (5 bases). CDR3 length: 15 amino acids. Trimming shortened V by 8 bases and J by 2 bases, and 18 bases separated the two germline ends. Germline V CDR1 and CDR2: SGHAT, FQNNGV.

This clonotype was counted at least ten times. The rearrangement links TRBV18 to TRBJ1-3; D remains unclear. Germline lookup yields CDR1 KGHSH and CDR2 LQKENI. The CDR3 covers 13 residues. V dropped 4 bases and J dropped 0 bases, with 4 bases sitting between them. The CDR3 sequence is CASSLISGNTIYF. The CDR3 nucleotides read TGTGCCAGCTCACTTATCTCTGGAAACACCATATATTTT.

The sample holds many counts of this clonotype. This rearrangement joins TRBV7-3 to TRBJ2-1, with 10 nucleotides matching TRBD1. There are 13 residues in the CDR3. Germline V CDR1 and CDR2: SGHTA, FQGTGA. J was trimmed by 8 bases and V by 5 bases; bases with no gene match: 3. The DNA for the CDR3 is TGTGCCAGCAGCAGGACAGGGGGGCATGAGCAGTTCTTC. Translation gives CASSRTGGHEQFF.

V usage is TRBV7-8 and J usage is TRBJ1-2, with D perhaps TRBD1 (6 bases). There are 14 residues in the CDR3. The V end was cut by 5 bases, the J end by 0 bases, with 10 bases between. The germline V gene has CDR1 SGHVS and CDR2 FQNEAQ. The CDR3: CASSHRESNYGYTF. The CDR3 region has the DNA TGTGCCAGCAGCCACAGGGAGTCTAACTATGGCTACACCTTC.

This clonotype was counted a few times. The chain combines TRBV7-9 with TRBJ2-7; 7 bases map to TRBD1. From germline, CDR1 is SEHNR and CDR2 FQNEAQ (reference sequence). V lost 4 bases and J lost 0; bases outside the gene matches: 6. The length of the CDR3 is 15 residues. CDR3 coding DNA: TGTGCCAGCAGCTCGTCAGGACAGGCCTCCTACGAGCAGTACTTC. This encodes CASSSSGQASYEQYF.

The chain links TRBV14 to TRBJ1-1, with no clear D. In germline, CDR1 is SGHDN, CDR2 FVKESK. The CDR3 extends over 14 amino acids. The V gene lost 0 bases and the J gene lost 1 base, with 6 bases spanning the gap. The CDR3 DNA reads as TGTGCCAGCAGCCAAGAAGTAAGGAACACTGAAGCTTTCTTT. Protein sequence: CASSQEVRNTEAFF.

The rearrangement uses TRBV28 and TRBJ2-7; 8 bases line up with TRBD2. From germline, CDR1 is MDHEN and CDR2 SYDVKM. Losses at the gene ends were 3 bases for V and 5 bases for J; bases not matched to a gene: 6. CDR3 length: 14 amino acids. For the CDR3, the DNA is TGTGCCAGCAGTTTGCGGGGGGCTCTCAACGAGCAGTACTTC. Its translation is CASSLRGALNEQYF.

This clonotype appeared many times. This rearrangement joins TRBV5-1 to TRBJ1-1, with D unresolved. The ends were cut back, 3 bases at V and 2 bases at J, with 11 bases in the middle. There are 14 residues in the CDR3. CDR1 is SGHRS, CDR2 YFSETQ, per germline. CDR3 sequence: CASSSGPANTEAFF. CDR3 nucleotide sequence: TGCGCCAGCAGCTCCGGGCCGGCCAACACTGAAGCTTTCTTT.

This clonotype was detected many times. The chain carries TRBV28 and TRBJ2-7; 10 positions match TRBD1. The germline V gene has CDR1 MDHEN and CDR2 SYDVKM. CDR3 length equals 15 residues. The ends lost 6 bases at V and 2 bases at J; junction bases unmatched: 7. The CDR3 here is CASSSGTGVPYEQYF. CDR3 DNA sequence: TGTGCCAGCAGCTCCGGGACAGGGGTCCCCTACGAGCAGTACTTC.

The chain uses TRBV15 and TRBJ2-3; TRBD1 or TRBD2 may be the D gene (6 bases each). Germline V gene data show CDR1 as LNHNV and CDR2 as YYDKDF (reference sequence). The CDR3 covers 17 residues. V was trimmed by 1 base and J by 1 base, leaving 15 bases between them. The chain's CDR3 is CATSRVLGGRGTDTQYF. The CDR3 bases are TGTGCCACCAGCAGAGTTTTAGGGGGGAGAGGCACAGATACGCAGTATTTT.

In DNA, the CDR3 is TGTGCCAGCAGCCTGGGGACAGGGATGAACGAGCAGTACTTC. It yields the protein CASSLGTGMNEQYF. The chain combines TRBV7-9 with TRBJ2-7; 9 nucleotides line up with TRBD1. The CDR3 is 14 amino acids. With 5 bases clipped from V and 5 bases from J, the junction kept 7 bases outside the gene matches. Per germline, CDR1 SEHNR and CDR2 FQNEAQ (reference sequence).

This clonotype was counted many times. V usage is TRBV12-3 or TRBV12-4 and J usage is TRBJ1-6; 7 bases are shared with TRBD1. The CDR3 runs to 16 residues. V was clipped by 5 bases and J by 8 bases; unmatched bases: 12. The CDR3 DNA follows: TGTGCCAGCAGTGCCTTAGGAGGGGGCATCCATTCACCCCTCCACTTT. Amino acids: CASSALGGGIHSPLHF.

This clonotype was picked up many times. The chain is built from TRBV28 and TRBJ2-5; D is perhaps TRBD2 (5 bases). The CDR3 totals 15 residues. CDR1 is MDHEN, CDR2 SYDVKM, per germline. The V and J ends lost 7 bases and 3 bases respectively, with 18 bases between them. CDR3 protein: CASTQSGLRKETQYF. The CDR3 DNA is TGTGCCAGCACCCAGTCGGGGTTACGGAAAGAGACCCAGTACTTC.

This clonotype occurred a few times. The V call is TRBV28, the J call TRBJ2-1, with 7 positions matching TRBD1. After removal of 6 bases from V and 5 bases from J, the junction contained 7 bases not matched to a gene. In germline, CDR1 is MDHEN, CDR2 SYDVKM. CDR3 length: 14 amino acids. CDR3 protein: CASRAGTENNEQFF. The CDR3 region has the DNA TGTGCCAGCAGGGCCGGGACAGAAAACAATGAGCAGTTCTTC.

In this sample, this clonotype turned up many times. Written as DNA, the CDR3 is TGTGCCAGCAGTACTACCGGGACAGGGGTCTCCTATAATTCACCCCTCCACTTT. Translation gives CASSTTGTGVSYNSPLHF. The chain links TRBV28 to TRBJ1-6; 10 bases map to TRBD1. This CDR3 is 18 amino acids long. V lost 5 bases and J lost 0; bases outside the gene matches: 7. CDR1 and CDR2 from the germline V gene are MDHEN and SYDVKM.

The chain is built from TRBV7-2 and TRBJ1-1; a possible D gene is TRBD1 (5 bases). CDR1 and CDR2 from the germline V gene are SGHTA and FQGNSA. The length of the CDR3 is 16 residues. Deletions cut 2 bases from V and 1 base from J, with 14 bases between. CDR3 nucleotides: TGTGCCAGCAGCTTACCCCCGACAGTTCGGAACACTGAAGCTTTCTTT. As protein: CASSLPPTVRNTEAFF.

This clonotype turned up a few times. This chain joins TRBV7-9 and TRBJ2-2; 8 nucleotides agree with TRBD1. The CDR3 has 17 amino acids. CDR1 and CDR2 (germline): SEHNR, FQNEAQ (reference sequence). The ends lost 4 bases at V and 2 bases at J; junction bases unmatched: 9. CDR3 sequence: CASSSHKTGVNTGELFF. CDR3 DNA sequence: TGTGCCAGCAGCTCCCATAAGACAGGGGTTAACACCGGGGAGCTGTTTTTT.

This clonotype showed up just a few times. This sequence joins TRBV5-1 and TRBJ2-5, with unresolved D. V gave up 0 bases and J gave up 0 bases, with 6 bases separating them. This CDR3 has 14 amino acids. Germline V CDR1 and CDR2: SGHRS, YFSETQ. The CDR3 DNA reads TGCGCCAGCAGCTTGGCCGGGTACCAAGAGACCCAGTACTTC. Its protein is CASSLAGYQETQYF.

This clonotype has only a few counts. CDR3 sequence: CASRPPGPTYEQYF. DNA of the CDR3: TGTGCCAGCAGGCCCCCGGGGCCCACCTACGAGCAGTACTTC. V gene TRBV12-3 or TRBV12-4 combines with J gene TRBJ2-7; D might be TRBD1 or TRBD2, each matching 5 bases. Trimming took 6 bases from V and 2 from J, leaving 14 bases between them. The CDR3 is 14 residues long.

There are many counts of this clonotype. In nucleotides, the CDR3 is TGCAGCGTTGGGGGGTTCTACGAGCAGTACTTC. As protein: CSVGGFYEQYF. The V gene is TRBV29-1, the J gene TRBJ2-7; the D gene could be TRBD1 or TRBD2 (5 bases each). Germline V gene lookup returns CDR1 SQVTM and CDR2 ANQGSEA. The CDR3 runs 11 residues. The V end lost 4 bases, the J end lost 3 bases, and 7 bases lay between the germline ends.

V usage is TRBV20-1 and J usage is TRBJ1-5; 9 bases are shared with TRBD1. This CDR3 is 15 amino acids long. Trimming took 1 base from V and 7 from J; bases not matched to a gene: 8. Germline loops: CDR1 DFQATT, CDR2 SNEGSKA (reference sequence). The CDR3 coding sequence is TGCAGTGCTAGAGTACAGGGGGCGGGTGGACAGCCCCAGCATTTT. It encodes CSARVQGAGGQPQHF.